These T cell receptor beta chains were read from a single sample in a study of blood T cell repertoires in COVID-19. Repertoires were generated with immunoSEQ multiplex PCR, while TCRdb's copy carries only in-frame clones and drops some. The table has 250,000 or so clones, around nine tenths seen once. The specimen was peripheral blood. The receptors come from an older woman with COVID-19, enrolled during active disease. CDR3s include the opening cysteine and the closing phenylalanine or tryptophan. The D gene is left open where the match is weak. Size values are once, few and many counts, or a class for expanded clones, and some rows have none.

TRBJ2-1,TRBV11-2,-,TRBD2,16,CASSSISGGGGNEQFF,TGTGCCAGCAGCTCGATTAGCGGAGGCGGGGGCAATGAGCAGTTCTTC
TRBJ1-2,TRBV19,-,TRBD1,14,CASSIGQATYGYTF,TGTGCCAGTAGTATCGGACAGGCCACCTATGGCTACACCTTC
TRBJ1-2,TRBV30,-,-,13,CAWRATGFDGYTF,TGTGCCTGGAGAGCGACAGGTTTTGATGGCTACACCTTC
TRBJ1-6,TRBV19,-,-,13,CASSPRGTASLHF,TGTGCCAGTAGTCCACGGGGGACGGCATCCCTCCACTTT
TRBJ2-7,TRBV18,once,TRBD2,14,CASSSSGNSYEQYF,TGTGCCAGCTCTAGTAGCGGGAACTCCTACGAGCAGTACTTC
TRBJ1-6,TRBV4-2,-,-,15,CASSHSGQSDSPLHF,TGTGCCAGCAGCCATTCCGGACAGTCAGATTCACCCCTCCACTTT
TRBJ2-7,TRBV12-3/TRBV12-4,-,TRBD2,13,CASSLKGRGEQYF,TGTGCCAGCAGTTTAAAGGGGAGGGGCGAGCAGTACTTC
TRBJ2-1,TRBV29-1,once,-,15,CSGGEAGLTRNEQFF,TGCAGCGGCGGTGAGGCGGGGCTTACTCGTAATGAGCAGTTCTTC
TRBJ1-1,TRBV10-3,-,-,13,CAISEMSYTEAFF,TGTGCCATCAGTGAGATGAGTTACACTGAAGCTTTCTTT
TRBJ2-7,TRBV2,-,TRBD1,16,CASRVISGGTGGEQYF,TGTGCCAGCAGGGTCATTTCCGGGGGGACAGGGGGCGAGCAGTACTTC
TRBJ1-5,TRBV4-1,-,-,18,CASSQPQGNSGSNQPQHF,TGCGCCAGCAGCCAACCCCAAGGGAATTCGGGGAGCAATCAGCCCCAGCATTTT
TRBJ2-1,TRBV5-4,-,-,11,CASSLPPEEFF,TGTGCCAGCAGCCTACCCCCCGAGGAGTTCTTC
TRBJ2-1,TRBV10-3,-,-,12,CAARTSYNEQFF,TGTGCCGCCAGGACATCCTACAATGAGCAGTTCTTC
TRBJ1-3,TRBV18,-,-,15,CASSPYRGSGNTIYF,TGTGCCAGCTCACCATACCGCGGCTCTGGAAACACCATATATTTT
TRBJ1-6,TRBV6-2/TRBV6-3,-,-,12,CASSYLGGTLHF,TGTGCCAGCAGTTACCTCGGTGGTACCCTCCACTTT
TRBJ1-5,TRBV7-8,few,-,13,CASSLYRNQPQHF,TGTGCCAGCAGCTTATACAGGAATCAGCCCCAGCATTTT
TRBJ2-6,TRBV19,-,TRBD1,14,CASSGGAGANVLTF,TGTGCCAGCTCAGGGGGCGCTGGGGCCAACGTCCTGACTTTC